The 14 T cell receptor beta chains listed next were all sequenced from one sample in a study of T cell responses to AZD1222 COVID-19 vaccine. Method: immunoSEQ multiplex PCR; TCRdb's copy keeps in-frame clones and lacks some. Of roughly 80,000 clones in the sample, roughly 85% were seen once. Here the sequenced sample was peripheral blood, taken 28 days after the second AZD1222 dose. The receptor set was obtained from an adult who received the AZD1222 COVID-19 vaccine.

This chain links TRBV6-6 with TRBJ1-3; D ambiguous. V dropped 6 bases and J dropped 8 bases, with 14 bases sitting between them. The CDR3 runs 13 residues. Germline assignment: CDR1 MNHNY and CDR2 SVGAGI (reference sequence). This CDR3 is CASSSAGQDTIYF. The CDR3 DNA sequence: TGTGCCAGCAGCTCCGCTGGTCAGGACACCATATATTTT.

This chain uses TRBV19 with TRBJ1-4, with D perhaps TRBD1 (6 bases). V lost 8 bases, J lost 2 bases, and 15 bases lay in between. This CDR3 spans 15 amino acids. Per germline, CDR1 LNHDA and CDR2 SQIVND (reference sequence). Written as DNA, the CDR3 is TGTGCCAGTGGGACACCTCGCCAGACTAATGAAAAACTGTTTTTT. This translates into CASGTPRQTNEKLFF.

The chain is built from TRBV9 and TRBJ1-2, with 9 bases identical to TRBD1. The CDR3 runs to 18 residues. Losses at the gene ends were 0 bases for V and 4 bases for J; bases not matched to a gene: 13. Germline CDR1 SGDLS, CDR2 YYNGEE. In DNA form, the CDR3 reads TGTGCCAGCAGCGTAGAGTTCGGGACAGGGATTATTAGCTATGGCTACACCTTC. Amino acids: CASSVEFGTGIISYGYTF.

This chain joins TRBV19 and TRBJ1-6, with no clear D. V was trimmed by 5 bases and J by 8 bases, leaving 10 bases between them. The germline gives CDR1 LNHDA, CDR2 SQIVND (reference sequence). The CDR3 runs to 13 residues. CDR3 residues: CASSFPGDSPLHF. For the CDR3, the DNA is TGTGCCAGTAGTTTCCCGGGCGATTCACCCCTCCACTTT.

The chain joins TRBV27 to TRBJ2-4; tentatively, D is TRBD1 (6 bases). The germline V gene has CDR1 MNHEY and CDR2 SMNVEV (reference sequence). This CDR3 has 13 amino acids. Trimming pared 8 bases from V and 0 bases from J, leaving 8 bases between. The CDR3 bases are TGTGCCAGCGCACAGGGAGCCAAAAACATTCAGTACTTC. This codes for CASAQGAKNIQYF.

This CDR3 reads CASSQGIGSPSNSPLHF. CDR3 DNA: TGTGCCAGCAGCCAAGGGATCGGGAGTCCTAGTAATTCACCCCTCCACTTT. V is TRBV3-1 (or the pseudogene TRBV3-2) and J is TRBJ1-6, with D uncertain. Trimming shortened V by 1 base and J by 6 bases, and 16 bases separated the two germline ends. The germline CDR1 and CDR2 sequences are LGHDT and YNNKEL (reference sequence). The length of the CDR3 is 17 residues.

The chain is built from TRBV5-1 and TRBJ2-1; the D is unclear. This CDR3 has 15 residues. Germline V lookup: CDR1 SGHRS, CDR2 YFSETQ. Deletions cut 5 bases from V and 3 bases from J, with 15 bases between. CDR3 sequence reads: CASSKTQPNYNEQFF. The CDR3 nucleotides read TGCGCCAGCAGTAAGACTCAACCAAACTACAATGAGCAGTTCTTC. Using reference TRBV5-1 and TRBJ2-1 for the parts outside the CDR3, the full variable domain is KAGVTQTPRYLIKTRGQQVTLSCSPISGHRSVSWYQQTPGQGLQFLFEYFSETQRNKGNFPGRFSGRQFSNSRSEMNVSTLELGDSALYLCASSKTQPNYNEQFFGPGTRLTVL.

Points on this clone: The sample carries other DNA sequences with the same CDR3. The chain uses TRBV7-2 and TRBJ2-3; 7 positions agree with TRBD2. The CDR3 has 15 amino acids. J gave up 1 base and V 1 base, and 2 bases lay outside the gene matches. CDR1 is SGHTA and CDR2 is FQGNSA in the germline V gene. In DNA form, the CDR3 reads TGTGCCAGCAGCTTAGTTGCGGGGGGCACAGATACGCAGTATTTT. Its translation is CASSLVAGGTDTQYF.

This clone has more than one count but fewer than ten. DNA for the CDR3: TGTGCCAGCAGACCGGGACACGATAATTCACCCCTCCACTTT. Amino acids: CASRPGHDNSPLHF. The chain employs TRBV6-6 and TRBJ1-6, with D maybe TRBD1 (6 bases). V was trimmed by 6 bases and J by 5 bases, leaving 11 bases between them. CDR1 is MNHNY, CDR2 SVGAGI, per germline (reference sequence). This CDR3 spans 14 amino acids.

This rearrangement joins TRBV5-1 to TRBJ2-1; no clear D gene. From germline, CDR1 is SGHRS and CDR2 YFSETQ. V was clipped by 1 base and J by 9 bases, with 8 bases between them. The CDR3 covers 12 residues. CDR3 DNA: TGCGCCAGCAGCTTGATGGGTAGTGAGCAGTTCTTC. Translation gives CASSLMGSEQFF.

The V gene is TRBV19, the J gene TRBJ2-4; D may be TRBD1 (5 bases). There are 13 residues in the CDR3. Germline V gene data show CDR1 as LNHDA and CDR2 as SQIVND (reference sequence). The ends were cut back, 3 bases at V and 6 bases at J, with 9 bases in the middle. Here the CDR3 reads CASSIGQGNIQYF. For the CDR3, the DNA is TGTGCCAGTAGTATTGGTCAGGGAAACATTCAGTACTTC.

The genes are TRBV6-5 and TRBJ2-7, with 9 bases matching TRBD1. CDR3 size: 14 residues. With 8 bases clipped from V and 4 bases from J, the junction kept 9 bases outside the gene matches. Germline values: CDR1 MNHEY, CDR2 SVGAGI. Here the CDR3 DNA reads TGTGCCAGCGAGAATACAGGGGGCCGGTACGAGCAGTACTTC. It translates to CASENTGGRYEQYF.

The DNA of the CDR3 is TGTGCCAGCAGCAAAGGGTTCGAGGACAGGGGAGTGAACACTGAAGCTTTCTTT. This codes for CASSKGFEDRGVNTEAFF. The chain links TRBV21-1 to TRBJ1-1; the DNA was not used to check the table's D call, TRBD1. TRBV21-1 counts as a pseudogene. The CDR3 extends over 18 amino acids.

The CDR3 coding sequence is TGTGCCAGCAGCCAGACAGGGGGTCGTACGGGTGAGACCCAGTACTTC. Protein: CASSQTGGRTGETQYF. The chain joins TRBV7-3 to TRBJ2-5; 9 positions agree with TRBD1. The CDR3 covers 16 residues. V was pared by 5 bases and J by 5 bases, with 12 bases of the junction left unmatched. Germline CDR1 and CDR2: SGHTA and FQGTGA. The whole variable domain, filled in from reference TRBV7-3 and TRBJ2-5, reads GAGVSQTPSNKVTEKGKYVELRCDPISGHTALYWYRQSLGQGPEFLIYFQGTGAADDSGLPNDRFFAVRPEGSVSTLKIQRTERGDSAVYLCASSQTGGRTGETQYFGPGTRLLVL.